This entry lists 5 T cell receptor beta chains sequenced from one sample in a study of radiotherapy plus CTLA-4 blockade in lung cancer (dated by TCRdb to the late 2010s). The method was the immunoSEQ multiplex PCR assay. The clones in this table, taken by TCRdb from immuneACCESS, are in-frame only. Not every clone is retained; where verified, under half of the shortfall comes from an unresolved V gene, and the cause of the rest is unknown. The sample table holds some 100,000 clones, of which just under 80% were seen once. Approximately 5.2% of the sample is taken by the ten largest. This material consisted of peripheral blood, taken from a patient treated with radiotherapy plus ipilimumab. These TCRs come from a human donor with non-small cell lung cancer who had a partial response to radiotherapy plus ipilimumab.

The chain is built from TRBV29-1 and TRBJ2-7, with D possibly matching TRBD1 (6 bases). The CDR3 is 13 amino acids. V lost 3 bases and J 4 bases, leaving 13 bases between the germline ends. Germline assignment: CDR1 SQVTM and CDR2 ANQGSEA. The CDR3 region has the DNA TGCAGCGTTGAGGGGGTAGGGGGTTACGAGCAGTACTTC. It codes for CSVEGVGGYEQYF.

The V call is TRBV28, the J call TRBJ1-4; 7 positions match TRBD1. This CDR3 has 14 residues. The ends lost 6 bases at V and 10 bases at J; junction bases unmatched: 11. Per germline, CDR1 MDHEN and CDR2 SYDVKM. The CDR3, as DNA: TGTGCCAGCAGACCCGGGACAGCGGGAGGAAAACTGTTTTTT. Its translation: CASRPGTAGGKLFF. The complete variable domain, with remaining parts taken from reference TRBV28 and TRBJ1-4, reads DVKVTQSSRYLVKRTGEKVFLECVQDMDHENMFWYRQDPGLGLRLIYFSYDVKMKEKGDIPEGYSVSREKKERFSLILESASTNQTSMYLCASRPGTAGGKLFFGSGTQLSVL.

The rearrangement uses TRBV5-4 and TRBJ2-2, with 7 bases that match TRBD1. The CDR3 runs to 15 residues. V trimming: 4 bases; J trimming: 1 base; junction bases outside the gene matches: 4. Germline V gives CDR1 SGHNT, CDR2 YYREEE (reference sequence). The CDR3 bases are TGTGCCAGCAGCCCGAGACAGGGGAACACCGGGGAGCTGTTTTTT. It codes for CASSPRQGNTGELFF.

V is TRBV11-3 and J is TRBJ2-2; TRBD1 matches 7 bases. With 5 bases clipped from V and 3 bases from J, the junction kept 6 bases outside the gene matches. Germline-derived CDR1 and CDR2 are SGHNT and YENEEA. The CDR3 contains 15 residues. The CDR3 protein is CASSERTGHTGELFF. The CDR3 DNA sequence: TGTGCCAGCAGCGAGAGGACAGGTCACACCGGGGAGCTGTTTTTT. Using reference TRBV11-3 and TRBJ2-2 for the parts outside the CDR3, the full variable domain is EAGVVQSPRYKIIEKKQPVAFWCNPISGHNTLYWYLQNLGQGPELLIRYENEEAVDDSQLPKDRFSAERLKGVDSTLKIQPAELGDSAVYLCASSERTGHTGELFFGEGSRLTVL.

The CDR3 region has the DNA TGTGCCAGCAGCCCAGTAAGCTACGAGCAGTACTTC. It translates to CASSPVSYEQYF. V usage is TRBV7-9 and J usage is TRBJ2-7; the D is unclear. From germline, CDR1 is SEHNR and CDR2 FQNEAQ (reference sequence). This CDR3 has 12 residues. V lost 5 bases and J 3 bases, leaving 8 bases between the germline ends.